The present entry profiles one T cell receptor (beta chain) with its context. Its antigen is unidentified. One heparinised blood draw, averaging about 100 mL, came from each donor. Deletions cut 7 bases from V and 7 bases from J, with 14 bases between. The CDR3 spans 13 residues. The germline V gene encodes CDR1 LNHDA and CDR2 SQIVND (reference sequence). This record belongs to a study of beta chain features in type 1 diabetes. Study context: Examination covered under 120 million sorted cells spanning all samples.

Points from the study as a whole: Among all four CD4+ subsets, Type 1 diabetes patients had TCRB CDR3s that were moderately but significantly shorter. Healthy donors had naive, central memory and Treg TCRB repertoires that appeared less similar than those seen among patients.

Expressed TCRB transcripts were sequenced after all isolated RNA was converted to cDNA. Repertoires were generated with immunoSEQ multiplex PCR, while TCRdb's copy carries only in-frame clones and drops some. The repertoire holds 150,000 or so clones, with just over 9% as singletons. Input material: central memory CD4+ T cells from blood. The TCR comes from a woman between 18 and 29 years old in good health. The chain combines TRBV19 with TRBJ1-5, with TRBD1 as a possible D gene (5 bases). The CDR3 is CASKGQNRQPQHF. For the CDR3, the DNA is TGTGCCAGTAAGGGGCAGAATCGGCAGCCCCAGCATTTT.